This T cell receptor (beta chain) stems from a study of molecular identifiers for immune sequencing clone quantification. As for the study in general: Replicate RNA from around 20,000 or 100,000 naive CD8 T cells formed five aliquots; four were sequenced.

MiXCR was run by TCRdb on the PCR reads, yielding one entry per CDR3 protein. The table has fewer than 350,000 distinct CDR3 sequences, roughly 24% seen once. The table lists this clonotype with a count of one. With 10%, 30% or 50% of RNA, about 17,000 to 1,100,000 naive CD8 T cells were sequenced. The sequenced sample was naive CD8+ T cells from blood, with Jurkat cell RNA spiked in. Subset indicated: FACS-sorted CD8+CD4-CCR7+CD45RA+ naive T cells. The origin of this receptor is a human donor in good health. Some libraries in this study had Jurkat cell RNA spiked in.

The CDR3 DNA reads as TGTGCCAGCGGCTTGGCCCCTAGCGGGAGGGTCATATCTTCCCAGTATTTT. Translated, it gives CASGLAPSGRVISSQYF. The J gene is TRBJ2-3, the V gene TRBV5-3; 12 nucleotides align to TRBD2. TRBV5-3 is an ORF; its function is uncertain. V shed 8 bases, J shed 12 bases, and the junction held 22 bases outside the gene matches. The length of the CDR3 is 17 residues.